This T cell receptor beta chain was retrieved from a study of a mutant IDH1 vaccine in newly diagnosed glioma. For the study at large: Patients received vaccination from 4-6 weeks after radiotherapy alone, or with temozolomide cycles.

Only in-frame clones appear in the TCRdb table, and some are missing; sequencing was by immunoSEQ multiplex PCR. Here the sample spans roughly 32,000 clones, around nine tenths being singletons. Time point noted: week 47, end of study. With topical imiquimod, each dose of the vaccine consisted of 300 ug of mutant IDH1 20-mer peptide. New IDH1-mutant, ATRX-lost WHO grade 3 or 4 astrocytomas occurred in donors. Study-wide results and caveats: Vaccine-induced responses were seen in about 95% of patients, spanning several MHC alleles.

Notes on this clone: The target antigen is unknown.

Looked up from germline, CDR1 is MNHEY and CDR2 is SVGAGI. The ends lost 5 bases at V and 2 bases at J; junction bases unmatched: 1. The CDR3 has 14 amino acids. The receptor's source is a woman aged 25 to 45 with glioma. The specimen comprised PBMCs, sampled from a glioma patient whose treatment included an IDH1 peptide vaccine. The chain is built from TRBV6-5 and TRBJ1-4; TRBD1 matches at 8 bases. The CDR3 loop reads CASSRTGTNEKLFF. DNA for the CDR3: TGTGCCAGCAGTCGGACAGGGACTAATGAAAAACTGTTTTTT.